This TCR beta chain was recovered during a study of OX40 agonist ivuxolimab in advanced cancers. The CDR3 sequence is 16 residues long. J was trimmed by 0 bases and V by 2 bases; bases with no gene match: 4. From germline, CDR1 is SQVTM and CDR2 ANQGSEA. Some clones are missing from TCRdb's copy, which holds only in-frame ones; the method was immunoSEQ multiplex PCR. The data hold 20,000 to 25,000 clones, with approximately 70% observed a single time. Blood was sampled at baseline, cycle 4 day 1, and cycle 7 day 1. The sequence was collected from an adult with an advanced solid tumor such as melanoma, head and neck, liver or kidney cancer. V gene TRBV29-1 combines with J gene TRBJ2-5; 12 bases map to TRBD2. The sample here was CD4+ or CD8+ T cells sorted from blood, taken in a trial of the OX40 agonist ivuxolimab. This chain's CDR3 is CSVENLAGGYQETQYF. CDR3 in DNA: TGCAGCGTTGAAAATCTAGCGGGGGGGTACCAAGAGACCCAGTACTTC.